This is a list of T cell receptor beta chains from one sample in a study of blood T cells in healthy people across ages. TCRdb re-called the 5' RACE reads through MiXCR, storing one row per CDR3 protein. The sample carries roughly 1,500,000 distinct CDR3 sequences, around 42% recorded once. Sequenced sample: blood. The source is a woman between 18 and 30 years old in good health. The CDR3 runs from the conserved cysteine through the conserved F or W. The D gene is left open where the match is weak. Size values are once, few and many counts, or a class for expanded clones, and some rows have none.

TRBV7-2	TRBJ2-1	-	-	CASSPSRPYNEQFF	TGTGCCAGCAGCCCTTCTAGGCCCTACAATGAGCAGTTCTTC
TRBV20-1	TRBJ2-7	TRBD2	once	CSARDRSGGSYEQYF	TGCAGTGCTAGAGATAGGAGCGGGGGCTCCTACGAGCAGTACTTC
TRBV6-5	TRBJ2-3	-	-	CASSYSPSVDTQYF	TGTGCCAGCAGTTACTCCCCTAGCGTCGATACGCAGTATTTT
TRBV30	TRBJ2-7	-	-	CAWSVRSCNEQYF	TGTGCCTGGAGTGTCAGGTCCTGCAATGAGCAGTACTTC
TRBV20-1	TRBJ2-3	-	-	CSAASTDTQYF	TGCAGTGCCGCATCAACAGATACGCAGTATTTT
TRBV20-1	TRBJ2-7	-	-	CSARGNQAGEYF	TGCAGTGCTAGAGGTAACCAGGCCGGGGAGTACTTC
TRBV4-1	TRBJ2-7	TRBD2	few	CASSQVLAGGPYNEQYF	TGCGCCAGCAGCCAAGTATTGGCGGGAGGGCCCTACAATGAGCAGTACTTC
TRBV12-3/TRBV12-4	TRBJ2-4	TRBD2	-	CASTYSGSALRAKNIQYF	TGTGCCAGCACCTATAGCGGGAGCGCTTTGAGAGCCAAAAACATTCAGTACTTC
TRBV20-1	TRBJ2-3	TRBD1	-	CSAEDRGSDTQDF	TGCAGTGCAGAGGACAGGGGGTCAGATACGCAGGATTTT
TRBV3-1	TRBJ2-5	TRBD2	few	CASSQDRRTSGYQETQYF	TGTGCCAGCAGCCAAGATCGGCGGACTAGCGGATATCAAGAGACCCAGTACTTC
TRBV6-1	TRBJ2-4	TRBD1	-	CASRGTGLDIQYF	TGTGCCAGCAGGGGGACAGGGTTGGACATTCAGTACTTC
TRBV12-3/TRBV12-4	TRBJ2-7	-	-	CASSLAEGLARDEQYF	TGTGCCAGCAGTTTAGCGGAGGGCCTAGCTCGGGACGAGCAGTACTTC
TRBV7-9	TRBJ2-3	TRBD2	-	CASSAAGPYTDTQYF	TGTGCCAGCAGCGCAGCGGGGCCCTACACAGATACGCAGTATTTT
TRBV4-2	TRBJ1-2	TRBD1	-	CASSQDTGARGYTF	TGTGCCAGCAGCCAAGACACAGGGGCCCGCGGCTACACCTTC
TRBV5-1	TRBJ2-3	-	few	CASSKEPGGVSTDTQYF	TGCGCCAGCAGCAAAGAGCCCGGGGGCGTCTCCACAGATACGCAGTATTTT
TRBV3-1	TRBJ1-6	TRBD1	few	CASSQDAGGGSPLHF	TGTGCCAGCAGCCAAGATGCAGGGGGGGGTTCACCCCTCCACTTT
TRBV20-1	TRBJ2-5	-	few	CSANAPFLQETQYF	TGCAGTGCTAATGCACCTTTCCTCCAAGAGACCCAGTACTTC
TRBV29-1	TRBJ2-7	-	few	CSVPQGSYEQYF	TGCAGCGTACCTCAGGGATCCTACGAGCAGTACTTC
TRBV20-1	TRBJ2-2	-	once	CSASGSGASGTGELFF	TGCAGTGCTAGCGGGAGCGGCGCCTCGGGCACCGGGGAGCTGTTTTTT
TRBV3-1	TRBJ2-7	-	-	CASSQRDGSWGEQYF	TGTGCCAGCAGCCAACGAGATGGGAGCTGGGGAGAGCAGTACTTC
TRBV28	TRBJ2-2	-	-	CASSRKGGELFF	TGTGCCAGCAGCCGGAAGGGCGGGGAGCTGTTTTTT
TRBV6-5	TRBJ2-5	-	-	CASSYGWQGRQETQYF	TGTGCCAGCAGTTACGGTTGGCAGGGGCGGCAAGAGACCCAGTACTTC
TRBV20-1	TRBJ2-2	-	once	CSARVIGQTTGELFF	TGCAGTGCTAGAGTCATCGGGCAAACCACCGGGGAGCTGTTTTTT
TRBV3-1	TRBJ2-7	-	-	CASSQDSTGRYYEQYF	TGTGCCAGCAGCCAAGATTCAACGGGGCGATACTACGAGCAGTACTTC
TRBV3-1	TRBJ2-7	TRBD2	few	CAARGLAGNEQYF	TGTGCCGCACGGGGACTAGCGGGAAACGAGCAGTACTTC
TRBV12-3/TRBV12-4	TRBJ2-3	-	few	CASSRGAKWTDTQYF	TGTGCCAGCAGCCGAGGGGCCAAATGGACAGATACGCAGTATTTT
TRBV9	TRBJ1-6	TRBD1	-	CASTPRQGANSPLHF	TGTGCCAGCACCCCCAGACAGGGGGCTAATTCACCCCTCCACTTT
TRBV28	TRBJ1-2	-	-	CASTPGGGYTF	TGTGCCAGCACCCCGGGGGGCGGCTACACCTTC
TRBV4-2	TRBJ1-1	-	-	CASSQDLLLMNTEAFF	TGTGCCAGCAGCCAAGATCTTTTATTAATGAACACTGAAGCTTTCTTT
TRBV4-1	TRBJ2-1	TRBD2	-	CASSRGLGVDEQFF	TGCGCCAGCAGCCGAGGACTAGGGGTAGATGAGCAGTTCTTC
TRBV18	TRBJ1-5	-	few	CASSPSQENQPQHF	TGTGCCAGCTCACCATCACAGGAGAATCAGCCCCAGCATTTT
TRBV5-5	TRBJ2-1	-	-	CASSLRAQYRDNEQFF	TGTGCCAGCAGTTTACGAGCCCAATACAGAGACAATGAGCAGTTCTTC
TRBV29-1	TRBJ1-1	-	-	CSVSSGTTEAFF	TGCAGCGTTTCATCGGGGACCACTGAAGCTTTCTTT
TRBV29-1	TRBJ2-5	-	few	CSVEDVARQETQYF	TGCAGCGTTGAAGATGTAGCCAGACAAGAGACCCAGTACTTC
TRBV3-1	TRBJ2-2	TRBD2	few	CASSPRGVANTGELFF	TGTGCCAGCAGCCCACGGGGGGTGGCGAACACCGGGGAGCTGTTTTTT
TRBV27	TRBJ1-2	-	few	CASSPLGAGVYGYTF	TGTGCCAGCAGTCCCTTAGGGGCAGGCGTCTATGGCTACACCTTC
TRBV20-1	TRBJ2-7	-	-	CSVTSRGGEQYF	TGCAGTGTAACGAGTCGGGGTGGCGAGCAGTACTTC
TRBV20-1	TRBJ2-7	-	-	CSARRRGYNEQYF	TGCAGTGCTAGAAGGCGGGGTTACAATGAGCAGTACTTC
TRBV20-1	TRBJ2-7	-	few	CSARDETVNSYEQYF	TGCAGTGCTAGAGACGAGACAGTAAACTCCTACGAGCAGTACTTC
TRBV7-2	TRBJ2-3	TRBD2	few	CASSPAGVTDTQYF	TGTGCCAGCAGCCCCGCGGGGGTCACAGATACGCAGTATTTT
TRBV7-3	TRBJ2-5	-	-	CASSLQGGTFGNEQYF	TGTGCCAGCAGCCTGCAAGGGGGTACATTCGGGAATGAGCAGTACTTC
TRBV5-6	TRBJ1-6	TRBD1	few	CASSLIPGQGYNSPLHF	TGTGCCAGCAGCTTAATCCCCGGACAGGGCTATAATTCACCCCTCCACTTT
TRBV2	TRBJ2-5	-	-	CASSGAGSVRETQYF	TGTGCCAGCAGTGGGGCAGGGTCTGTAAGAGAGACCCAGTACTTC
TRBV5-1	TRBJ2-5	-	-	CASSLLAEPIYQETQYF	TGCGCCAGCAGCTTGCTGGCGGAACCCATTTACCAAGAGACCCAGTACTTC
TRBV7-3	TRBJ1-2	-	-	CASSRRGREVHYGYTF	TGTGCCAGCAGCCGTCGTGGAAGGGAGGTTCACTATGGCTACACCTTC
TRBV20-1	TRBJ2-1	TRBD2	-	CSASAVVTSGTNEQFF	TGCAGTGCTAGCGCGGTCGTGACTAGCGGTACAAATGAGCAGTTCTTC
TRBV5-1	TRBJ1-4	-	few	CASTQGDSGEKLFF	TGCGCCAGCACTCAAGGGGATTCCGGTGAAAAACTGTTTTTT
TRBV4-2	TRBJ2-3	TRBD2	-	CASSNSGGATDTQYF	TGTGCCAGCAGCAATAGCGGGGGGGCCACAGATACGCAGTATTTT
TRBV2	TRBJ2-1	TRBD2	-	CASSTGTSLKIGEQFF	TGTGCCAGCAGCACAGGGACTAGCCTTAAAATTGGTGAGCAGTTCTTC
TRBV20-1	TRBJ2-2	-	-	CSASKGGSGGELFF	TGCAGTGCTAGCAAAGGGGGATCGGGCGGGGAGCTGTTTTTT